These 21 T cell receptor beta chains share one sample of origin, sequenced in a study of cytomegalovirus exposure and HLA in healthy donors. It was with 60 Vbeta and 13 Jbeta primers that the PCR ran. Profiling relied on immunoSEQ multiplex PCR, and the TCRdb table lists in-frame clones only, not all of them. This sample has roughly 150,000 clones, with about 66% found just once. The specimen sequenced was PBMCs. Receptor source: a human donor in good health.

The genes are TRBV19 and TRBJ2-1, with a possible D match to TRBD1 (5 bases). Looked up from germline, CDR1 is LNHDA and CDR2 is SQIVND (reference sequence). The CDR3 is made up of 14 amino acids. Trimming removed 5 bases from V and 2 bases from J, with 10 bases in between. CDR3 sequence reads: CASSSTGTYNEQFF. CDR3 coding DNA: TGTGCCAGTAGTTCTACAGGTACCTACAATGAGCAGTTCTTC.

J is TRBJ2-7 and V is TRBV5-4; 7 nucleotides line up with TRBD2. Per the germline V gene, CDR1 is SGHNT and CDR2 is YYREEE (reference sequence). The junction had 8 bases not matched to a gene; V was cut back by 2 bases and J by 3 bases. This CDR3 has 15 residues. CDR3 protein: CASSFGGGFYYEQYF. The CDR3 DNA is TGTGCCAGCAGCTTCGGGGGAGGGTTTTACTACGAGCAGTACTTC.

The CDR3 nucleotides read TGTGCCAGCAGTTCACTAGCGGGGACCTACGAGCAGTACTTC. Its protein product is CASSSLAGTYEQYF. V usage is TRBV27 and J usage is TRBJ2-7; 10 bases map to TRBD2. Germline CDR1 reads MNHEY; CDR2 reads SMNVEV (reference sequence). This CDR3 has 14 amino acids. Trimming took 4 bases from V and 2 from J; bases not matched to a gene: 2.

The chain recombines TRBV28 with TRBJ2-3; D is unresolved. The CDR3 runs 14 residues. Germline CDR1 and CDR2: MDHEN and SYDVKM. V was trimmed by 6 bases and J by 1 base, leaving 11 bases between them. This CDR3 reads CASSSTQGTDTQYF. The CDR3 DNA reads TGTGCCAGCAGCAGCACTCAGGGCACAGATACGCAGTATTTT.

The chain recombines TRBV7-3 with TRBJ2-6; 7 nucleotides align to TRBD1. In germline, CDR1 is SGHTA, CDR2 FQGTGA. This CDR3 contains 18 residues. Trimming at V came to 5 bases and at J to 2 bases, leaving 12 bases not matched to a gene. The DNA for the CDR3 is TGTGCCAGCAGCGCTCCGGGACAGAATCCCCCTGGGGCCAACGTCCTGACTTTC. Translating gives CASSAPGQNPPGANVLTF.

This clone was seen a handful of times. V gene TRBV6-5 combines with J gene TRBJ2-5; 13 nucleotides line up with TRBD2. The CDR3 is made up of 15 amino acids. In germline, CDR1 is MNHEY, CDR2 SVGAGI. The ends lost 6 bases at V and 2 bases at J; junction bases unmatched: 3. The CDR3 spells CASSRGLAGQETQYF. The CDR3 DNA follows: TGTGCCAGCAGCCGGGGACTAGCGGGACAAGAGACCCAGTACTTC.

This clone appeared a few times. V gene TRBV19 combines with J gene TRBJ2-7; 7 nucleotides agree with TRBD2. The CDR3 runs 14 residues. Germline lookup yields CDR1 LNHDA and CDR2 SQIVND (reference sequence). The V and J ends lost 7 bases and 2 bases, in that order; junction bases with no gene match: 8. The CDR3 DNA follows: TGTGCCAGTACCCCAAGTGGGAGGGCCTACGAGCAGTACTTC. Its translation is CASTPSGRAYEQYF.

This clone turned up a few times. J is TRBJ1-4 and V is TRBV6-6; D is uncertain. The germline V and J ends were trimmed by 2 bases and 3 bases, with 4 bases remaining between them. Looked up from germline, CDR1 is MNHNY and CDR2 is SVGAGI (reference sequence). The CDR3 totals 13 residues. CDR3 bases: TGTGCCAGCAGTTACAGAGCTAATGAAAAACTGTTTTTT. This gives the protein CASSYRANEKLFF.

This chain joins TRBV5-6 and TRBJ2-6; weak D call: TRBD1 (6 bases). Trimming removed 2 bases from V and 0 bases from J, with 12 bases in between. CDR1 is SGHDT and CDR2 is YYEEEE in the germline V gene. The CDR3 sequence is 17 residues long. This CDR3 is CASSFGQGSSGANVLTF. CDR3 DNA sequence: TGTGCCAGCAGCTTTGGCCAGGGGAGCTCTGGGGCCAACGTCCTGACTTTC.

The chain couples TRBV7-8 to TRBJ1-3, with 7 bases lining up with TRBD1. CDR1 SGHVS and CDR2 FQNEAQ come from the germline V gene. After removal of 5 bases from V and 2 bases from J, the junction contained 12 bases not matched to a gene. This CDR3 comprises 17 residues. DNA of the CDR3: TGTGCCAGCAGCCCCCGGGACAGCGGACTCCCTGGAAACACCATATATTTT. Translating it yields CASSPRDSGLPGNTIYF.

There are a few counts of this clone. V and J are TRBV29-1 and TRBJ2-1; 12 bases align to TRBD2. Germline CDR1 and CDR2: SQVTM and ANQGSEA. This CDR3 spans 16 amino acids. Trimming at V came to 7 bases and at J to 7 bases, leaving 14 bases not matched to a gene. The CDR3 region has the DNA TGCAGCGCCCCCAAAAGACTAGCGGGAGAATCGAATGAGCAGTTCTTC. It translates to CSAPKRLAGESNEQFF.

The CDR3 protein is CASSQYRAGANVLTF. The CDR3 bases are TGTGCCAGCAGCCAATACAGGGCTGGGGCCAACGTCCTGACTTTC. This sequence joins TRBV9 and TRBJ2-6; maybe TRBD1 (6 bases). Trimming removed 4 bases from V and 2 bases from J, with 10 bases in between. Germline loops: CDR1 SGDLS, CDR2 YYNGEE. CDR3 length equals 15 residues. The whole variable domain, filled in from reference TRBV9 and TRBJ2-6, reads DSGVTQTPKHLITATGQRVTLRCSPRSGDLSVYWYQQSLDQGLQFLIQYYNGEERAKGNILERFSAQQFPDLHSELNLSSLELGDSALYFCASSQYRAGANVLTFGAGSRLTVL.

The chain uses TRBV7-2 and TRBJ2-6, with D possibly matching TRBD1 (6 bases). V shed 5 bases and J shed 0 bases, with 11 bases lying between them. In germline, CDR1 is SGHTA, CDR2 FQGNSA. The CDR3 loop spans 16 amino acids. Here the CDR3 reads CASSLQGDSGANVLTF. DNA for the CDR3: TGTGCCAGCAGCCTACAGGGAGACTCTGGGGCCAACGTCCTGACTTTC. The full variable domain, in which reference TRBV7-2 and TRBJ2-6 provide the parts outside the CDR3, is GAGVSQSPSNKVTEKGKDVELRCDPISGHTALYWYRQSLGQGLEFLIYFQGNSAPDKSGLPSDRFSAERTGGSVSTLTIQRTQQEDSAVYLCASSLQGDSGANVLTFGAGSRLTVL.

The rearrangement links TRBV4-1 to TRBJ1-2; weak D call: TRBD1 (6 bases). The CDR3 has 13 residues. Germline assignment: CDR1 MGHRA and CDR2 YSYEKL. V was pared by 5 bases and J by 4 bases, with 11 bases between. The CDR3 DNA reads TGCGCCAGCAGCGCTCAGGGGACCTATGGCTACACCTTC. It is translated as CASSAQGTYGYTF.

This clone was seen repeatedly, ten times or more. The chain combines TRBV4-3 with TRBJ2-7; D perhaps matches TRBD2 (6 bases). CDR1 LGHNA and CDR2 YSLEER come from the germline V gene. The CDR3 is made up of 16 amino acids. V was trimmed by 0 bases and J by 3 bases, leaving 15 bases between them. CDR3 region: CASSQDVSSVVYEQYF. DNA of the CDR3: TGCGCCAGCAGCCAAGATGTGTCTAGCGTGGTCTACGAGCAGTACTTC.

The V gene is TRBV5-1, the J gene TRBJ2-3; TRBD2 agrees at 9 bases. V shed 0 bases, J shed 8 bases, and the junction held 7 bases outside the gene matches. CDR3 length equals 15 residues. In germline, CDR1 is SGHRS, CDR2 YFSETQ. The CDR3 sequence: CASSLDPSGIITQYF. Here the CDR3 DNA reads TGCGCCAGCAGCTTGGATCCTAGCGGGATTATTACGCAGTATTTT. Filled out from reference TRBV5-1 and TRBJ2-3, the complete variable domain reads KAGVTQTPRYLIKTRGQQVTLSCSPISGHRSVSWYQQTPGQGLQFLFEYFSETQRNKGNFPGRFSGRQFSNSRSEMNVSTLELGDSALYLCASSLDPSGIITQYFGPGTRLTVL.

This clone was counted a few times. The chain couples TRBV5-1 to TRBJ2-5, with 9 bases lining up with TRBD2. This CDR3 is built from 15 residues. Germline trimming cut 3 bases from V and 4 bases from J; bases unmatched to any gene: 7. CDR1 SGHRS and CDR2 YFSETQ come from the germline V gene. The CDR3 protein is CASSSNSGSGETQYF. DNA for the CDR3: TGCGCCAGCAGCTCCAATAGCGGGAGTGGAGAGACCCAGTACTTC. Filled out from reference TRBV5-1 and TRBJ2-5, the complete variable domain reads KAGVTQTPRYLIKTRGQQVTLSCSPISGHRSVSWYQQTPGQGLQFLFEYFSETQRNKGNFPGRFSGRQFSNSRSEMNVSTLELGDSALYLCASSSNSGSGETQYFGPGTRLLVL.

The chain employs TRBV2 and TRBJ1-1; perhaps TRBD1 as D (5 bases). Trimming removed 7 bases from V and 5 bases from J, with 14 bases in between. The CDR3 spans 13 residues. CDR1 is SNHLY, CDR2 FYNNEI, per germline. As DNA, the CDR3 is TGTGCCAGCATGATAGGACAAGGGACTGAAGCTTTCTTT. Translation: CASMIGQGTEAFF.

The V gene is TRBV6-5, the J gene TRBJ2-7, with 7 bases fitting TRBD2. Germline loops: CDR1 MNHEY, CDR2 SVGAGI. The CDR3 runs 14 residues. V shed 2 bases, J shed 1 base, and the junction held 2 bases outside the gene matches. The CDR3 nucleotides read TGTGCCAGCAGTTACGGGAGGGGTTCCTACGAGCAGTACTTC. Its translation is CASSYGRGSYEQYF.

The chain recombines TRBV5-8 with TRBJ2-2, with TRBD1 as a possible D gene (6 bases). The ends were cut back, 2 bases at V and 6 bases at J, with 14 bases in the middle. This CDR3 comprises 15 residues. Germline loops: CDR1 SGHTS, CDR2 YDEGEE. The CDR3, as DNA: TGTGCCAGCAGCTTCAGGGGAGTGGGATCCGGGGAGCTGTTTTTT. Translated, it gives CASSFRGVGSGELFF.

The J gene is TRBJ2-7, the V gene TRBV18; 9 bases are a match to TRBD1. The CDR3 is made up of 16 amino acids. V shed 2 bases, J shed 0 bases, and the junction held 5 bases outside the gene matches. The germline V gene encodes CDR1 KGHSH and CDR2 LQKENI. Here the CDR3 DNA reads TGTGCCAGCTCACCAGGGGACAGGGAGATCTCCTACGAGCAGTACTTC. This translates into CASSPGDREISYEQYF.